This T cell receptor (beta chain) came from a study of T cell responses to AZD1222 COVID-19 vaccine. The germline V gene encodes CDR1 LNHNV and CDR2 YYDKDF (reference sequence). The germline V and J ends were trimmed by 1 base and 3 bases, with 11 bases remaining between them. CDR3 length: 15 residues. The table came from immunoSEQ multiplex PCR; TCRdb's copy has only in-frame clones and leaves some out. The sample comprises tens of thousands of clones, 88% of which are singletons, and 6.9% rests with the top ten. Sequencing used peripheral blood, obtained 28 days after the second AZD1222 dose. V gene TRBV15 combines with J gene TRBJ2-3; D is possibly TRBD1 (5 bases). The TCR originated in an adult who received the AZD1222 COVID-19 vaccine. CDR3 nucleotides: TGTGCCACCAGCAGAGTCAGGGATTGGACAGATACGCAGTATTTT. It encodes CATSRVRDWTDTQYF.